This TCR beta chain was captured in a study of cytomegalovirus exposure and HLA in healthy donors. This clone showed up just once. What it recognizes is unknown. Study-wide points: Some TCR beta chains (roughly 160 of them) were listed as cytomegalovirus-associated. Reports indicate that TCR beta sequences accurately predicted the HLA-A and HLA-B alleles of most subjects. On later analysis, the bulk of CMV-associated TCR beta chains appeared to be HLA-restricted.

Germline CDR1 MNHEY, CDR2 SVGAGI. The CDR3 is 16 residues long. Trimming stripped 3 bases from V and 0 bases from J, with 11 bases between. It was with 60 Vbeta and 13 Jbeta primers that the PCR ran. Method: immunoSEQ multiplex PCR; TCRdb's copy keeps in-frame clones and lacks some. The sample gives about 160,000 clones, roughly 87% of which show up once; roughly 1.6% is in the top ten. The sequencing input was PBMCs. The genes are TRBV6-5 and TRBJ2-2, with D perhaps matching TRBD1 (5 bases). The receptor comes from a girl aged 5-17 years in good health and CMV-seropositive. CDR3 sequence reads: CASSYVDSANTGELFF. The DNA of the CDR3 is TGTGCCAGCAGTTATGTAGACAGCGCGAACACCGGGGAGCTGTTTTTT.